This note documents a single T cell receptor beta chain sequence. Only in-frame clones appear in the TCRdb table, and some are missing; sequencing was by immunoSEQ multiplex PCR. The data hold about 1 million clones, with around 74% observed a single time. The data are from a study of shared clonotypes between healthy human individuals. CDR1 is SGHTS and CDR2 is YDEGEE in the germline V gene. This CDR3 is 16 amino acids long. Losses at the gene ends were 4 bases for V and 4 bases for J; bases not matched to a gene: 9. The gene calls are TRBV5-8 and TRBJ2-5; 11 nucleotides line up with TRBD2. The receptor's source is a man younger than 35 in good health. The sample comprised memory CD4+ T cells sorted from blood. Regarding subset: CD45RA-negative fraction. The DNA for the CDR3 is TGTGCCAGCAGCGCCGGAGGGCTAGCGGGAGGAGAGACCCAGTACTTC. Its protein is CASSAGGLAGGETQYF.